The entry below describes one TCR beta chain. Antigen unknown. This sample stems from a study of T cells in Graves' hyperthyroidism and ophthalmopathy. General study points: Blood also contained most expanded thyroid clonotypes above 0.001.

Pregnant or lactating patients were excluded, as were those with uncontrolled infection or other autoimmune disease. Amplification of TCR beta CDR3 regions used RNA as the template. HTBI primers were employed in a first-round RT-PCR of the TCR CDR3. TCRdb ran MiXCR on the multiplex PCR reads and lists one entry per CDR3 protein. The sample holds hundreds of thousands of distinct CDR3 sequences, approximately 40% seen once. This clonotype originated in a man in his late teens or twenties with Graves' hyperthyroidism. The sequencing input was blood.

The CDR3: CAWSRGSLGEQYF. CDR3 in DNA: TGTGCCTGGTCTCGTGGCAGCTTGGGCGAGCAGTACTTC. The chain links TRBV30 to TRBJ2-7; D not resolved. The CDR3 is 13 amino acids. V was cut by 5 bases and J by 6 bases, with 17 bases left in between. CDR1 and CDR2 (germline): GTSNPN, SVGIG (reference sequence).